The entry below describes one T cell receptor beta chain. TCRdb recomputed calls from the PCR reads with MiXCR, one row per CDR3 protein. Among over 85,000 distinct CDR3 sequences listed, under 60% were seen once. This entry is derived from a study of CDR3 diversity in severe acne. CDR3 length equals 13 residues. The V gene end was trimmed by 5 bases and the J gene end by 1 base; junction bases not matched to a gene: 4. The germline gives CDR1 SQVTM, CDR2 ANQGSEA. The V call is TRBV29-1, the J call TRBJ2-5; 7 nucleotides agree with TRBD1. The TCR originated in a male donor with acne. Sequencing was performed on blood. CDR3 coding DNA: TGCAGCGTTCGAAGGACAGGCCAAGAGACCCAGTACTTC. The encoded protein is CSVRRTGQETQYF.